Sequencing of this TCR beta chain was carried out in a study of CD8+CD57+ T cells in acquired aplastic anemia. Overall study context: On average, sorted CD4+ and CD8+ cells gave 3.2 ug of DNA.

Study-level findings and limits: Simpson's diversity of CD8+ cells was not significantly different in patients compared with controls.

Trimming pared 1 base from V and 0 bases from J, leaving 10 bases between. The CDR3 runs to 16 residues. Germline V gene lookup returns CDR1 SGHRS and CDR2 YFSETQ. This clonotype appeared many times. What it binds is not known. Profiling of TCR beta VDJ combinations and CDR3 sequences used genomic DNA as template. A single record per CDR3 protein comes from TCRdb applying MiXCR to the reads. There are 150,000 to 200,000 distinct CDR3 sequences in the sample; about half occur only once, and approximately 3% lies in the top ten. This clonotype was sampled from a human donor in good health. The sequenced sample was sorted CD4+, CD8+, or CD8+CD57+ T cells (not recorded which) from PBMCs. The chain combines TRBV5-1 with TRBJ2-2; maybe TRBD2 (6 bases). CDR3 loop: CASSLWAGTNTGELFF. In DNA form, the CDR3 reads TGCGCCAGCAGCTTGTGGGCGGGAACGAACACCGGGGAGCTGTTTTTT.